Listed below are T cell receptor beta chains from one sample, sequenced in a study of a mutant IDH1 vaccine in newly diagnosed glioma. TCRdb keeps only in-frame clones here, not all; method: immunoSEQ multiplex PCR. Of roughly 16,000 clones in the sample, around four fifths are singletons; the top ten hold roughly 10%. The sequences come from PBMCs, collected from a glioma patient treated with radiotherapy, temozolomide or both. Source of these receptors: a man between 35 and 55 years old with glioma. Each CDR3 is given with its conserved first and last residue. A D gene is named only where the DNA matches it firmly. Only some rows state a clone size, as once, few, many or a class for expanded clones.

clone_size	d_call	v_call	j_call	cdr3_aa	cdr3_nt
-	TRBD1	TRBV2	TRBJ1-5	CASRMGQGRSNQPQHF	TGTGCCAGCAGGATGGGACAGGGAAGGAGCAATCAGCCCCAGCATTTT
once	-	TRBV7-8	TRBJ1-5	CASSAGEYSNQPQHF	TGTGCCAGCAGCGCAGGGGAGTATAGCAATCAGCCCCAGCATTTT
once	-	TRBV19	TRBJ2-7	CASRAGAEQYF	TGTGCCAGTAGGGCAGGGGCCGAGCAGTACTTC
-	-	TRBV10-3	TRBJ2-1	CAISRDRRSSYNEQFF	TGTGCCATCAGTCGCGACAGGCGAAGCTCCTACAATGAGCAGTTCTTC
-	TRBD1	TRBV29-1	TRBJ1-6	CSARTGWNSPLHF	TGCAGCGCCCGGACAGGGTGGAATTCACCCCTCCACTTT
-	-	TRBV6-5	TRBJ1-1	CASSYSSVRDTEAFF	TGTGCCAGCAGTTACTCAAGCGTACGGGACACTGAAGCTTTCTTT
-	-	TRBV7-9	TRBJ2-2	CASSPSEGLYTGELFF	TGTGCCAGCAGCCCCAGCGAGGGCCTTTACACCGGGGAGCTGTTTTTT
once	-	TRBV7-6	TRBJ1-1	CASSLVKGGTEAFF	TGTGCCAGCAGCTTAGTAAAGGGTGGTACTGAAGCTTTCTTT
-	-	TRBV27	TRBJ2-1	CASSSTGYGRSSYNEQFF	TGTGCCAGCAGTTCGACAGGCTACGGGAGATCGTCCTACAATGAGCAGTTCTTC
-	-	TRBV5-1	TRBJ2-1	CASSHSGTGINEQFF	TGCGCCAGCAGCCACTCCGGGACTGGAATCAATGAGCAGTTCTTC
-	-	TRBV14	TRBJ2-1	CASSQGLEQFF	TGTGCCAGCAGCCAAGGTCTTGAGCAGTTCTTC
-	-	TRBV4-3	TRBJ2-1	CASSQEPGYNEQFF	TGCGCCAGCAGCCAAGAACCAGGCTACAATGAGCAGTTCTTC
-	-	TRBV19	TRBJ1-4	CASTRQTATNEKLFF	TGTGCCAGTACTCGGCAGACAGCAACTAATGAAAAACTGTTTTTT
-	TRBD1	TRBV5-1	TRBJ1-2	CASSTQGQASPGYTF	TGCGCCAGCAGCACCCAGGGACAGGCCTCCCCTGGCTACACCTTC
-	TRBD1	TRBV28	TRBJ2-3	CASSLRDSSTDTQYF	TGTGCCAGCAGTTTGAGGGACAGTAGCACAGATACGCAGTATTTT
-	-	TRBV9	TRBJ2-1	CASSADSNEQFF	TGTGCCAGCAGCGCCGACTCGAATGAGCAGTTCTTC
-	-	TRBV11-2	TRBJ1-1	CASSLGTNTEAFF	TGTGCCAGCAGCTTGGGGACTAACACTGAAGCTTTCTTT